This T cell receptor (beta chain) was profiled in a study of blood T cell repertoires in COVID-19. Under the authors' procedure: Estimation of nucleated cell counts was performed using reference gene primer amplification. Produced via immunoSEQ multiplex PCR; TCRdb's table is partial and in-frame only. The D gene and trimming were derived from the DNA, and the V and J assignments and clone size from that table. Of approximately 170,000 clones in the sample, around 90% are singletons; the top ten hold around 24%. A single count supports this clone. This receptor was identified in a man aged 55 to 70 with acute or convalescent COVID-19. The sequenced material came from peripheral blood.

The CDR3 loop is CATSDRDTVSNQPQHF. The CDR3 DNA sequence: TGTGCCACCAGTGACCGAGACACGGTTAGCAATCAGCCCCAGCATTTT. V usage is TRBV24-1 and J usage is TRBJ1-5; D not certain. V shed 4 bases and J shed 0 bases, with 12 bases lying between them. The CDR3 contains 16 residues. In germline, CDR1 is KGHDR, CDR2 SFDVKD.